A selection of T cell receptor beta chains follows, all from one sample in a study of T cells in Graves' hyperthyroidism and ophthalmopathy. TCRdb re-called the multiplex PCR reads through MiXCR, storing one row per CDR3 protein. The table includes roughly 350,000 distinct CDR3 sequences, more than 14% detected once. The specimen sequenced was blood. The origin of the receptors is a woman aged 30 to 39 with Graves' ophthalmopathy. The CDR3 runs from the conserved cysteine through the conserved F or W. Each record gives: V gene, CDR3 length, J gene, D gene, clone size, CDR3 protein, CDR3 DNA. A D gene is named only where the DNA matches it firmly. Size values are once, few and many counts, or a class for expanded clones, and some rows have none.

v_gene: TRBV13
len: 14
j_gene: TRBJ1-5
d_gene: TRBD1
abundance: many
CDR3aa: CASSQGQGNQPQHF
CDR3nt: TGTGCCAGCAGCCAGGGACAGGGCAATCAGCCCCAGCATTTT

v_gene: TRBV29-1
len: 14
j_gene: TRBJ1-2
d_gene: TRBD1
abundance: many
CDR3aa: CSARTGALNYGYTF
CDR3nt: TGCAGCGCGCGTACAGGGGCCCTTAACTATGGCTACACCTTC

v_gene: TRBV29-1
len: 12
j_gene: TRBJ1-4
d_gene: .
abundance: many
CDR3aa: CSVDGGSEKLFF
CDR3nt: TGCAGCGTTGACGGGGGAAGCGAAAAACTGTTTTTT

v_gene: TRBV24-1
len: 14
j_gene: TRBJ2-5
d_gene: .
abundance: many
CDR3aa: CATSEMVYEETQYF
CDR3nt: TGTGCCACCAGTGAGATGGTTTACGAAGAGACCCAGTACTTC

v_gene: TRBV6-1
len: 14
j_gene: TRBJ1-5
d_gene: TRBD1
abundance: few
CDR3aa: CASIMGQRNQPQHF
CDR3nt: TGTGCCAGCATTATGGGACAGCGCAATCAGCCCCAGCATTTT

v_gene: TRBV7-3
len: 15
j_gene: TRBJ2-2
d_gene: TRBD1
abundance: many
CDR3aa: CASSLKGALTGELFF
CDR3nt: TGTGCCAGCAGCTTAAAGGGGGCGCTGACCGGGGAGCTGTTTTTT

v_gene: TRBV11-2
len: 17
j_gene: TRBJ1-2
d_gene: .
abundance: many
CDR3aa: CASSFSSSDSANYGYTF
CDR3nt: TGTGCCAGCAGCTTTTCTTCCTCCGACAGCGCTAACTATGGCTACACCTTC

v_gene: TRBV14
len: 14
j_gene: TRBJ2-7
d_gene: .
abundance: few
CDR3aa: CASSQPGVAYEQYF
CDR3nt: TGTGCCAGCAGCCAACCAGGGGTCGCTTACGAGCAGTACTTC

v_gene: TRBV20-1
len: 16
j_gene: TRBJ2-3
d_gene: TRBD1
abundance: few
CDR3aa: CSPNPVGTGGTDTQYF
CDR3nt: TGCAGTCCGAACCCGGTGGGGACAGGGGGCACAGATACGCAGTATTTT

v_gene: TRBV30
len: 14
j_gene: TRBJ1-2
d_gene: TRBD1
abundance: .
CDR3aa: CAWSIGGTGYGYTF
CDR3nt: TGTGCCTGGAGTATTGGCGGGACAGGGTATGGCTACACCTTC

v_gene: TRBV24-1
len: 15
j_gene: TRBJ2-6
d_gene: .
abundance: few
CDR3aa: CATSDREHGANVLTF
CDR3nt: TGTGCCACCAGTGACCGGGAACATGGGGCCAACGTCCTGACTTTC

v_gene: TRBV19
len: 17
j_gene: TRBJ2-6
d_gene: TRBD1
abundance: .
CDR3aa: CASSPGTGDSGANVLTF
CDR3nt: TGTGCCAGTAGTCCCGGGACAGGTGATTCTGGGGCCAACGTCCTGACTTTC

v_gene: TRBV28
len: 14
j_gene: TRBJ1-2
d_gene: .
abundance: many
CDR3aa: CASSLRRANYGYTF
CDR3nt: TGTGCCAGCAGTTTGAGAAGAGCTAACTATGGCTACACCTTC

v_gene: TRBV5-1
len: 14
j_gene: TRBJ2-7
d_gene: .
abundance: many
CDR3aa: CASSLEQGSYEQYF
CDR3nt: TGCGCCAGCAGCTTGGAACAGGGTTCTTACGAGCAGTACTTC

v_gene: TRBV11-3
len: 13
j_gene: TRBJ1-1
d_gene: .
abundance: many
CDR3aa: CASSSSSQRPAFF
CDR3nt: TGTGCCAGCAGCTCCTCGTCCCAACGGCCAGCTTTCTTT

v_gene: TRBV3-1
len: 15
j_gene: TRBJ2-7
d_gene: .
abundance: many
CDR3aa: CASSQSGRLSYEQYF
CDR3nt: TGTGCCAGCAGCCAATCCGGACGGCTGTCCTACGAGCAGTACTTC

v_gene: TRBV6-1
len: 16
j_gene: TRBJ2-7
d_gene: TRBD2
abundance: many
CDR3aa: CASSLVAGATSHEQYF
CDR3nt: TGTGCCAGCAGTTTGGTAGCGGGGGCGACGTCCCACGAGCAGTACTTC

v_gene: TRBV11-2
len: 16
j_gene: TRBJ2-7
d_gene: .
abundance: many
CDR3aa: CASSLPWQGPYYEQYF
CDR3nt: TGTGCCAGCAGCCTCCCCTGGCAGGGTCCATACTACGAGCAGTACTTC

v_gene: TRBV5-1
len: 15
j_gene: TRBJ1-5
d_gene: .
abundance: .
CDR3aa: CASRESPGSNQPQHF
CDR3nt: TGCGCCAGCAGAGAAAGCCCGGGGAGCAATCAGCCCCAGCATTTT

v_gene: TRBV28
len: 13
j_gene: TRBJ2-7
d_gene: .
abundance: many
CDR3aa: CASSSIKPYEQYF
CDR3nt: TGTGCCAGCAGTTCGATCAAACCCTACGAGCAGTACTTC

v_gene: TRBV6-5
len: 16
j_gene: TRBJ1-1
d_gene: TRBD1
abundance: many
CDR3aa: CASSYSMGTVRSEAFF
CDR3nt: TGTGCCAGCAGTTACTCGATGGGGACAGTACGGTCTGAAGCTTTCTTT

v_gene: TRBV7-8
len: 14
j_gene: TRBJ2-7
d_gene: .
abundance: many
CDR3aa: CASSLGANSYEQYF
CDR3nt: TGTGCCAGCAGCTTAGGTGCAAATTCCTACGAGCAGTACTTC

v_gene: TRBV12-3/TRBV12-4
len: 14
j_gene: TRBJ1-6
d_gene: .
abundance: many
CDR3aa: CASSWGGTNSPLHF
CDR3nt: TGTGCCAGCAGTTGGGGGGGTACAAATTCACCCCTCCACTTT

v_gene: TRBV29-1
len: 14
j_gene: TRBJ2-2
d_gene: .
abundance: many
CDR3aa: CSVDRAGNTGELFF
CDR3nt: TGCAGCGTTGATCGGGCAGGGAACACCGGGGAGCTGTTTTTT

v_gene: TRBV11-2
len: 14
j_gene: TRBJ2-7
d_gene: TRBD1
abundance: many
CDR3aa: CASTEDRGGYEQYF
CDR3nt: TGTGCCAGCACTGAGGACAGGGGTGGTTACGAGCAGTACTTC

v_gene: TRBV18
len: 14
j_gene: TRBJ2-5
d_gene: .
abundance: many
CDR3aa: CASSPGTYQETQYF
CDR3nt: TGTGCCAGCTCACCAGGGACTTACCAAGAGACCCAGTACTTC

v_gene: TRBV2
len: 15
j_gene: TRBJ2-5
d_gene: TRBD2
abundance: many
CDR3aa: CASSPPTSVPETQYF
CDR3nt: TGTGCCAGCAGTCCACCGACTAGCGTGCCAGAGACCCAGTACTTC

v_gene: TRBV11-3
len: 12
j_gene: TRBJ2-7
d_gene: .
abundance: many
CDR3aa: CASSARAYEQYF
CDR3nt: TGTGCCAGCAGCGCACGAGCCTACGAGCAGTACTTC

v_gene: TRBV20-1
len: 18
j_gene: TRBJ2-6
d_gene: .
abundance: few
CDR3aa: CSAPGAGPTSSGANVLTF
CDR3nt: TGCAGTGCTCCCGGGGCAGGACCAACTAGCTCTGGGGCCAACGTCCTGACTTTC

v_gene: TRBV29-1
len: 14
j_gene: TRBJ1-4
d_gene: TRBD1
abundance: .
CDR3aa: CSAGQGVTNEKLFF
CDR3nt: TGCAGCGCCGGACAGGGGGTAACTAATGAAAAACTGTTTTTT

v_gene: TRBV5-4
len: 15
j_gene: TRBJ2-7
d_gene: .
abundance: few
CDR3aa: CASSHLPDTVYEQYF
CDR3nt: TGTGCCAGCAGCCACCTCCCGGACACCGTATACGAGCAGTACTTC

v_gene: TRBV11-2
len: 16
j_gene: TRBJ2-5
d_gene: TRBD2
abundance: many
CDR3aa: CASNLSGGARGETQYF
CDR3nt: TGTGCCAGCAACTTAAGCGGGGGGGCCAGGGGAGAGACCCAGTACTTC

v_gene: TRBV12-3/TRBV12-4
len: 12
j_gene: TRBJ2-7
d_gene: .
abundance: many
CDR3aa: CASSPGAEEQYF
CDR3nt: TGTGCCAGCAGTCCTGGGGCGGAGGAGCAGTACTTC

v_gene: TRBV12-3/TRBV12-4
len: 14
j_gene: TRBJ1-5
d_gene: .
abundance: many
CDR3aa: CASRKGGSNQPQHF
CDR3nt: TGTGCCAGCAGGAAAGGGGGAAGCAATCAGCCCCAGCATTTT

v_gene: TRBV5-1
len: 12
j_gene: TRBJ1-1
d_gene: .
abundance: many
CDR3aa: CASSLPGYEAFF
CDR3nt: TGCGCCAGCAGCCTACCGGGCTATGAAGCTTTCTTT

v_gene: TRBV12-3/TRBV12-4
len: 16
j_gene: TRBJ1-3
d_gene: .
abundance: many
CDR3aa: CASSLARGLSGNTIYF
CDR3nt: TGTGCCAGCAGTTTAGCACGTGGGCTCTCTGGAAACACCATATATTTT

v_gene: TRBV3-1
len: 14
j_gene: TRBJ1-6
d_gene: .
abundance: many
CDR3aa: CASSQQLYNSPLHF
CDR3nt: TGTGCCAGCAGCCAACAGTTGTATAATTCACCCCTCCACTTT

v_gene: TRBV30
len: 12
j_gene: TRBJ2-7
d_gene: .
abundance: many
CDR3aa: CAFKPGNYEQYF
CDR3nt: TGTGCCTTTAAACCGGGGAACTACGAGCAGTACTTC

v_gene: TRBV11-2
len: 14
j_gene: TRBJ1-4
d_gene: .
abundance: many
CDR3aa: CASSAGTVNEKLFF
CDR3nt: TGTGCCAGCAGCGCCGGGACGGTGAATGAAAAACTGTTTTTT

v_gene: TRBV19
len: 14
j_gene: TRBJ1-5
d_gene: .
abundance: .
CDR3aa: CASSIPQGNQPQHF
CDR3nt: TGTGCCAGTAGTATACCGCAGGGGAATCAGCCCCAGCATTTT

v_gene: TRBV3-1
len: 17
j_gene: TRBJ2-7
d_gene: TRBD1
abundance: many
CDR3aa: CASALPGGTGVAYEQYF
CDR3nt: TGTGCCAGCGCCCTGCCCGGGGGGACAGGGGTTGCTTACGAGCAGTACTTC

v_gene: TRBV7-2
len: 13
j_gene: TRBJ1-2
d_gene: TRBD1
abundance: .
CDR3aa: CASRSRQGYGYTF
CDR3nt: TGTGCCAGCAGAAGCCGACAGGGCTATGGCTACACCTTC

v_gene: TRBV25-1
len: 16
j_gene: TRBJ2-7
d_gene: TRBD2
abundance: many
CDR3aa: CASSEVSSGGFHEQYF
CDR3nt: TGTGCCAGCAGTGAGGTTAGTAGCGGGGGCTTCCACGAGCAGTACTTC

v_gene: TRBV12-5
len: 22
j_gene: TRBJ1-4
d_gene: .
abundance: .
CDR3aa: CARPLDSPGLLLTGDISEKLFF
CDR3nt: TGTGCTAGGCCCCTCGACAGCCCAGGCTTATTGCTTACGGGAGATATAAGTGAAAAACTGTTTTTT

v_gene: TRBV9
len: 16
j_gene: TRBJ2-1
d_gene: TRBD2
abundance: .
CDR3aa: CASSFRTSGGHNEQFF
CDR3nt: TGTGCCAGCAGCTTCCGGACTAGCGGGGGGCACAATGAGCAGTTCTTC

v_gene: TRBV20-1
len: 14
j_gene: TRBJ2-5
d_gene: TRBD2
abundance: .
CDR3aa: CSATSGGVQETQYF
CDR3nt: TGCAGTGCTACTAGCGGGGGGGTACAAGAGACCCAGTACTTC

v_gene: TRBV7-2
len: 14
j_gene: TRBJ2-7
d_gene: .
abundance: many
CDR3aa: CASSLEGLFHEQYF
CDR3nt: TGTGCCAGCAGCTTGGAGGGGCTGTTCCACGAGCAGTACTTC

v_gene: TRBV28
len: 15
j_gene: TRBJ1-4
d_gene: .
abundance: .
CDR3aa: CASSSRGAVNEKLFF
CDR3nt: TGTGCCAGCAGTAGTCGGGGGGCGGTTAATGAAAAACTGTTTTTT

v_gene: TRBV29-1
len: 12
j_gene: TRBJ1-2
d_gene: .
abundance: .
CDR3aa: CSVEKGTYGYTF
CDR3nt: TGCAGCGTTGAAAAAGGGACCTATGGCTACACCTTC

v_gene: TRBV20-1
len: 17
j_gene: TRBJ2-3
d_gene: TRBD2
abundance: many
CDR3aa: CSAPPGGLAGRTDTQYF
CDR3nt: TGCAGTGCCCCCCCTGGGGGACTAGCGGGGCGCACAGATACGCAGTATTTT

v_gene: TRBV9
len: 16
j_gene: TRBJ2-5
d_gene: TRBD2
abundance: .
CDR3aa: CASSVASGGAQGTQYF
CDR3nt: TGTGCCAGCAGCGTAGCTAGCGGGGGGGCCCAGGGGACCCAGTACTTC

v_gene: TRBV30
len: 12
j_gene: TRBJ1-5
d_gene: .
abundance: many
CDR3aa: CAWSRDFQPQHF
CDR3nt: TGTGCCTGGAGTAGGGATTTCCAGCCCCAGCATTTT

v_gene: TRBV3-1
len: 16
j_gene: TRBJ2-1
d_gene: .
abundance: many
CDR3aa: CASSQDSGGRLDEQFF
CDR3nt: TGTGCCAGCAGCCAAGACTCCGGGGGTCGTCTCGATGAGCAGTTCTTC

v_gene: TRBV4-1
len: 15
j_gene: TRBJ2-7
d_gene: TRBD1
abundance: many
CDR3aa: CASSPGQGVGYEQYF
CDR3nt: TGCGCCAGCAGCCCGGGACAGGGGGTCGGCTACGAGCAGTACTTC